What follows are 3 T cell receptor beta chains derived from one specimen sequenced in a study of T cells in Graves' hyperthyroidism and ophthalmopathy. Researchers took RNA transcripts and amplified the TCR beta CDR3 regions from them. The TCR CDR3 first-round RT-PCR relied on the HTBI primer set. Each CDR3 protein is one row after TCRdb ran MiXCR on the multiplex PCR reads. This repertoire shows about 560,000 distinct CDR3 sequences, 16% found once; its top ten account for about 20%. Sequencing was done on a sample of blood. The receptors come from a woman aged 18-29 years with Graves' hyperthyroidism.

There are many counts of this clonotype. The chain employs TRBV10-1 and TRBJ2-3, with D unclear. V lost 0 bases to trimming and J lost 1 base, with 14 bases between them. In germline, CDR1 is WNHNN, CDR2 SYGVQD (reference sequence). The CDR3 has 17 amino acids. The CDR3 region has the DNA TGCGCCAGCAGTGAGTCCATCCGGGCGGTCGGCACAGATACGCAGTATTTT. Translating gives CASSESIRAVGTDTQYF.

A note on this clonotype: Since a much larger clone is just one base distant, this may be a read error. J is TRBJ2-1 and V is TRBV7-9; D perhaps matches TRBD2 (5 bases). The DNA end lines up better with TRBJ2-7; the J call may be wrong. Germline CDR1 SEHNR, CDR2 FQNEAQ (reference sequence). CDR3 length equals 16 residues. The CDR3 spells CASSPVAGSSYNEQYF. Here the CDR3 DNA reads TGTGCCAGCAGCCCTGTGGCGGGTAGCTCCTACAATGAGCAGTACTTC.

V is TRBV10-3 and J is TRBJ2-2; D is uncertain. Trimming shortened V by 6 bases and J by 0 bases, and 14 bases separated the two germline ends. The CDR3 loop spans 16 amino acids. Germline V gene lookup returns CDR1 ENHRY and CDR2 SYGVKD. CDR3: CAIRKQGDPNTGELFF. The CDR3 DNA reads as TGTGCCATCAGAAAACAAGGAGACCCGAACACCGGGGAGCTGTTTTTT.